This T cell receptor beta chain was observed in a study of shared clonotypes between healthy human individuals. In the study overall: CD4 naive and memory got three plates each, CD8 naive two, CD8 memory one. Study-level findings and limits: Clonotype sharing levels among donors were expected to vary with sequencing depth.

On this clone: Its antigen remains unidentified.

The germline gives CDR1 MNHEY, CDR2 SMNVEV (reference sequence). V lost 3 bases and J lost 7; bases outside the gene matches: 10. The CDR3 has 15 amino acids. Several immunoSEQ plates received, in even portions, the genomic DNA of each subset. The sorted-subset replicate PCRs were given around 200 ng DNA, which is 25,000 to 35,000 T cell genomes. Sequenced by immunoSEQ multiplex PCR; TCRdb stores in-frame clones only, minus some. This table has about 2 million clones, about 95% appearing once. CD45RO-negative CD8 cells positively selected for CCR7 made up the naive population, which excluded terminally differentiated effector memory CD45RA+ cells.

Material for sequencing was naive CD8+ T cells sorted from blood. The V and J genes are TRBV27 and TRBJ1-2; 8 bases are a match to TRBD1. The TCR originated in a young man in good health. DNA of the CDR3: TGTGCCAGCAGTTTTGACAGGGGAGGAGGTGGTGGCTACACCTTC. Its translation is CASSFDRGGGGGYTF.